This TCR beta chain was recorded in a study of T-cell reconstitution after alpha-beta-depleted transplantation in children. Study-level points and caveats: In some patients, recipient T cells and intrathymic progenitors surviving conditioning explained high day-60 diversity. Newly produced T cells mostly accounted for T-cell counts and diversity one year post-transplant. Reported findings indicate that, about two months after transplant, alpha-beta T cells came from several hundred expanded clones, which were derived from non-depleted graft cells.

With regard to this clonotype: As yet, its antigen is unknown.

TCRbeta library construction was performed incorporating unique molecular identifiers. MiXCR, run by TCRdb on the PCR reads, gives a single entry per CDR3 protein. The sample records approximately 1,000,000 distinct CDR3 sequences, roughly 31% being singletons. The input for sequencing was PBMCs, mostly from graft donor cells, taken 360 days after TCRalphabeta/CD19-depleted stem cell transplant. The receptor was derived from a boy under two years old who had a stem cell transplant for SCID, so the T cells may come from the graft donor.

CDR3 DNA: TGTGCCTCCACCGGACAGCTCACAGATACGCAGTATTTT. This sequence encodes CASTGQLTDTQYF. The chain couples TRBV30 to TRBJ2-3, with a tentative D call TRBD1 (6 bases). The length of the CDR3 is 13 residues. V lost 7 bases, J lost 2 bases, and 13 bases lay in between. Germline V gives CDR1 GTSNPN, CDR2 SVGIG (reference sequence).